What follows are 17 T cell receptor beta chains derived from one specimen sequenced in a study of T cell responses to AZD1222 COVID-19 vaccine. Sequenced by immunoSEQ multiplex PCR; TCRdb stores in-frame clones only, minus some. The table lists approximately 88,000 clones, about 78% of them singletons, with roughly 21% in the top ten. The sample consisted of peripheral blood, taken on day 0 of AZD1222 vaccination. The receptors shown here come from an adult in good health.

The V gene is TRBV27, the J gene TRBJ2-7; D not resolved. This CDR3 is built from 15 residues. Per germline, CDR1 MNHEY and CDR2 SMNVEV (reference sequence). Trimming stripped 6 bases from V and 1 base from J, with 16 bases between. CDR3 DNA: TGTGCCAGCAGGCGTTTGAGAGGATTTTCCTACGAGCAGTACTTC. It encodes CASRRLRGFSYEQYF.

This chain joins TRBV7-8 and TRBJ1-5; the D is unclear. The CDR3 runs to 19 residues. Germline V lookup: CDR1 SGHVS, CDR2 FQNEAQ. V gave up 1 base and J gave up 5 bases, with 24 bases separating them. CDR3 in DNA: TGTGCCAGCAGCTTAGGTTACGTGTATGACGGGGTAAAGGATCAGCCCCAGCATTTT. Protein sequence: CASSLGYVYDGVKDQPQHF.

By share, this clone ranks as large (0.1 to 1%). This rearrangement joins TRBV7-2 to TRBJ2-4; 12 bases fit TRBD2. The CDR3 has 15 amino acids. The germline V gene encodes CDR1 SGHTA and CDR2 FQGNSA. V was pared by 0 bases and J by 6 bases, with 0 bases of the junction left unmatched. The chain's CDR3 is CASSLATSGGNIQYF. The CDR3, as DNA: TGTGCCAGCAGCTTAGCGACTAGCGGGGGAAACATTCAGTACTTC.

The table lists this clone with a few counts. This chain's CDR3 is CASSYTSGPYNEQFF. The CDR3 coding sequence is TGTGCCAGCAGTTACACTAGCGGACCCTACAATGAGCAGTTCTTC. The V gene is TRBV6-2 or TRBV6-3, the J gene TRBJ2-1; TRBD2 aligns across 8 bases. The CDR3 extends over 15 amino acids. With 2 bases clipped from V and 2 bases from J, the junction kept 2 bases outside the gene matches. Germline CDR1 and CDR2: MNHEY and SVGEGT.

This chain joins TRBV5-5 and TRBJ2-3; tentatively, D is TRBD1 (5 bases). The CDR3 contains 16 residues. V lost 2 bases and J 5 bases, leaving 18 bases between the germline ends. The germline CDR1 and CDR2 sequences are SGHKS and YYEKEE (reference sequence). The CDR3 DNA is TGTGCCAGCAGCTTCTCCCAGGGCCCCGGTCGAGATACGCAGTATTTT. Encoded protein: CASSFSQGPGRDTQYF. The variable domain in full, with the rest retrieved from reference TRBV5-5 and TRBJ2-3, is DAGVTQSPTHLIKTRGQQVTLRCSPISGHKSVSWYQQVLGQGPQFIFQYYEKEERGRGNFPDRFSARQFPNYSSELNVNALLLGDSALYLCASSFSQGPGRDTQYFGPGTRLTVL.

This clone has more than one count but fewer than ten. V and J are TRBV6-1 and TRBJ2-1; the match to TRBD2 covers 11 bases. Germline V gives CDR1 MNHNS, CDR2 SASEGT. This CDR3 is 17 amino acids long. The V and J ends lost 2 bases and 7 bases, in that order; junction bases with no gene match: 10. Here the CDR3 DNA reads TGTGCCAGCAGTGAAACGATGGGAACTAGCGGGAGTAATGAGCAGTTCTTC. This gives the protein CASSETMGTSGSNEQFF.

The table lists this clone with a few counts. The chain combines TRBV5-1 with TRBJ2-2; 9 nucleotides match TRBD2. CDR1 is SGHRS, CDR2 YFSETQ, per germline. The J segment lost 1 base and the V segment lost 4 bases, leaving 2 bases of the junction unmatched. The CDR3 spans 15 residues. The CDR3 reads CASSPTSGNTGELFF. As DNA, the CDR3 is TGCGCCAGCAGCCCGACTAGCGGGAACACCGGGGAGCTGTTTTTT. Looking up the rest from reference TRBV5-1 and TRBJ2-2 gives the full variable domain: KAGVTQTPRYLIKTRGQQVTLSCSPISGHRSVSWYQQTPGQGLQFLFEYFSETQRNKGNFPGRFSGRQFSNSRSEMNVSTLELGDSALYLCASSPTSGNTGELFFGEGSRLTVL.

The J gene is TRBJ2-5, the V gene TRBV6-5; D may be TRBD1 (5 bases). Germline V gene lookup returns CDR1 MNHEY and CDR2 SVGAGI. This CDR3 is built from 13 residues. V was trimmed by 4 bases and J by 2 bases, leaving 8 bases between them. CDR3 sequence reads: CASSWQGQETQYF. The DNA of the CDR3 is TGTGCCAGCAGTTGGCAGGGACAAGAGACCCAGTACTTC.

This chain connects TRBV18 to TRBJ1-4; a weak D match, TRBD1 (5 bases). V was shortened by 1 base and J by 5 bases, with 11 bases between the two germline ends. Germline V gene data show CDR1 as KGHSH and CDR2 as LQKENI. The CDR3 contains 15 residues. This CDR3 reads CASSPRSGGNEKLFF. In nucleotides, the CDR3 is TGTGCCAGCTCACCACGGTCCGGGGGAAATGAAAAACTGTTTTTT.

The DNA of the CDR3 is TGTGCCAGCAGCCAGACAGGGGGGGATTCACCCCTCCACTTT. This encodes CASSQTGGDSPLHF. V and J are TRBV5-4 and TRBJ1-6; 9 bases are a match to TRBD1. The V and J ends lost 4 bases and 8 bases, in that order; junction bases with no gene match: 4. Germline assignment: CDR1 SGHNT and CDR2 YYREEE (reference sequence). The CDR3 has 14 amino acids.

J is TRBJ2-7 and V is TRBV5-4; 10 positions agree with TRBD2. CDR3 length equals 16 residues. CDR1 and CDR2 (germline): SGHNT, YYREEE (reference sequence). After removal of 0 bases from V and 0 bases from J, the junction contained 3 bases not matched to a gene. The CDR3: CASSLGPSGSSYEQYF. DNA of the CDR3: TGTGCCAGCAGCTTGGGGCCTAGCGGGAGCTCCTACGAGCAGTACTTC.

The CDR3 DNA sequence: TGTGCCAGCACCAGAGCAGGGGGCAATCAGCCCCAGCATTTT. This encodes CASTRAGGNQPQHF. This chain joins TRBV6-5 and TRBJ1-5; possible D gene TRBD1, 6 bases. V was trimmed by 7 bases and J by 2 bases, leaving 12 bases between them. The CDR3 covers 14 residues. Germline CDR1 and CDR2: MNHEY and SVGAGI.

This sequence joins TRBV5-4 and TRBJ1-2; 7 nucleotides align to TRBD1. This CDR3 is 14 amino acids long. After removal of 0 bases from V and 8 bases from J, the junction contained 7 bases not matched to a gene. Per the germline V gene, CDR1 is SGHNT and CDR2 is YYREEE (reference sequence). CDR3 sequence reads: CASSLEQGIWGYTF. CDR3 DNA: TGTGCCAGCAGCTTGGAACAGGGGATATGGGGCTACACCTTC.

This chain joins TRBV27 and TRBJ1-3; weak D call: TRBD1 (6 bases). Trimming shortened V by 8 bases and J by 0 bases, and 14 bases separated the two germline ends. CDR3 length equals 15 residues. The V gene's germline CDR1 is MNHEY and CDR2 SMNVEV (reference sequence). The CDR3 region is CASRSTGPSGNTIYF. The CDR3 DNA follows: TGTGCCAGCCGGTCGACAGGACCCTCTGGAAACACCATATATTTT.

The chain has TRBV20-1 and TRBJ2-1, with D perhaps matching TRBD2 (5 bases). Germline V lookup: CDR1 DFQATT, CDR2 SNEGSKA (reference sequence). The CDR3 totals 10 residues. The CDR3 DNA follows: TGCAGCGTTCTAGCCCCGGAGCAGTTCTTC. Translated: CSVLAPEQFF.

A single count supports this clone. The chain has TRBV9 and TRBJ2-5; TRBD2 matches 9 bases. Trimming at V came to 2 bases and at J to 5 bases, leaving 7 bases not matched to a gene. There are 15 residues in the CDR3. The germline V gene has CDR1 SGDLS and CDR2 YYNGEE. The CDR3 here is CASSVGAGGGETQYF. DNA of the CDR3: TGTGCCAGCAGCGTCGGAGCGGGAGGAGGGGAGACCCAGTACTTC.

The rearrangement links TRBV3-1 (or the pseudogene TRBV3-2) to TRBJ2-2, with 7 bases identical to TRBD2. The germline V gene encodes CDR1 LGHDT and CDR2 YNNKEL (reference sequence). Trimming took 1 base from V and 4 from J; bases not matched to a gene: 6. The CDR3 sequence is 16 residues long. The CDR3 DNA follows: TGTGCCAGCAGCCAAGGGGTCGTAGCGGGCACCGGGGAGCTGTTTTTT. This translates into CASSQGVVAGTGELFF.